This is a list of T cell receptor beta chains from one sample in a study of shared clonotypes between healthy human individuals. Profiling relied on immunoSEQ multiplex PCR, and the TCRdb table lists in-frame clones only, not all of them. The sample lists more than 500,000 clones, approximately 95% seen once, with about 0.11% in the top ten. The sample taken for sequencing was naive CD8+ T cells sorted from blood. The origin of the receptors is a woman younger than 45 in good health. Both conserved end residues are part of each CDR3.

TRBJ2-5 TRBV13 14 CASSSRTRKETQYF
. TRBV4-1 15 CASSQASGGYYEQYF
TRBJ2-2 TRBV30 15 CALTTGLMNTGELFF
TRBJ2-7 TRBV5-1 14 CASSLSAGAYEQYF
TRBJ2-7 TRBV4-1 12 CASRVAGGEQYF
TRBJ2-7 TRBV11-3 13 CASSLAGGGEQYF
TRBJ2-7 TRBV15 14 CATSRVGSIYEQYF
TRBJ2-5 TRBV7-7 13 CASSLDREETQYF
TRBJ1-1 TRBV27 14 CASSPGGANTEAFF
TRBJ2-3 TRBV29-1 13 CSVVPLSTDTQYF
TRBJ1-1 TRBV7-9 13 CASSCQGCTEAFF
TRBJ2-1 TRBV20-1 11 CSARAHNEQFF
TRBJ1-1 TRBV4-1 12 CASSFRDTEAFF
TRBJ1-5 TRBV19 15 CASSIPQGSNQPQHF
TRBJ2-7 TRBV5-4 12 CASSSTPFEQYF
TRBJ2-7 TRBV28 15 CASTSDRISSYEQYF
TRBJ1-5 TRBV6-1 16 CASSELSQGGIQPQHF
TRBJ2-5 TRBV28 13 CASTLRLEETQYF
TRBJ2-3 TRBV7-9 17 CASSLEGSGRTYGTQYF
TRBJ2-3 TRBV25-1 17 CASSDSPLRYRADTQYF
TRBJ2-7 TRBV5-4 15 CASSLNAGGSYEQYF
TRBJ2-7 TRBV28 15 CASSLFGSLPYEQYF
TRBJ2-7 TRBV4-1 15 CASSQGLAVVYEQYF
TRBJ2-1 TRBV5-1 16 CASSHGNRGPYNEQFF
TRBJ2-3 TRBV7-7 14 CASSSLGATDTQYF
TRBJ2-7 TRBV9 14 CASSVGTAAYEQYF
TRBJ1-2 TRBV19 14 CASSPRGDNYGYTF
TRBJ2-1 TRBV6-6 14 CASSYLGIYNEQFF
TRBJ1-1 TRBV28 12 CASSLGKYEAFF
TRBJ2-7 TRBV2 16 CASSGGGSSPYYEQYF
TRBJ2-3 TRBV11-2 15 CASSFTGGGTDTQYF
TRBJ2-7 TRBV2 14 CASSDGDGPYEQYF
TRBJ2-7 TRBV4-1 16 CASSQGGTGLSYEQYF
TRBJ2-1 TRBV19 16 CASSATSPEAYNEQFF
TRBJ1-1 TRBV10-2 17 CASSELLQGIQNTEAFF
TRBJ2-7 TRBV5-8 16 CASSLEGAGGNYEQYF
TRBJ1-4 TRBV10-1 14 CASSADRGHEKLFF
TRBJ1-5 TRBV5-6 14 CASSLTGTNQPQHF
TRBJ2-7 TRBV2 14 CASSADLTGYEQYF
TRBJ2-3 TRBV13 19 CASSSGLAGTPHGTDTQYF